This T cell receptor beta chain came from a study of blood T cells in healthy people across ages. On this clonotype itself: Its antigen is not known.

Germline-derived CDR1 and CDR2 are SGHRS and YFSETQ. This CDR3 has 16 amino acids. V gave up 4 bases and J gave up 0 bases, with 17 bases separating them. Study findings and constraints: Older age coincided with a roughly linear decline in TCR beta diversity per million T cells.

Then a second PCR, running roughly 6 to 12 cycles, was carried out with a sample-barcoded 5' primer and a J-beta primer mix. TCRdb re-called the 5' RACE reads through MiXCR, storing one row per CDR3 protein. The table records over 600,000 distinct CDR3 sequences, 56% of them present only once. Source material: blood. The genes are TRBV5-1 and TRBJ2-7; possible D gene TRBD1, 6 bases. This sequence was found in a man in his forties in good health. This chain's CDR3 is CASSPLTGISSYEQYF. The CDR3 DNA follows: TGCGCCAGCAGCCCCTTGACAGGAATAAGCTCCTACGAGCAGTACTTC.